This passage covers 20 T cell receptor beta chains from one sample sequenced in a study of cytotoxic CD8 clonotypes in ibrutinib-treated CLL. Assay: immunoSEQ multiplex PCR; the TCRdb copy retains only in-frame clones and omits some. The sample has about 22,000 clones; 65% to 80% are singletons. The sample in question was PBMCs, obtained after 12 months of ibrutinib treatment. The receptors originated from a human donor with chronic lymphocytic leukemia.

The chain carries TRBV11-3 and TRBJ2-1; D perhaps matches TRBD1 (5 bases). The CDR3 runs to 14 residues. Germline CDR1 and CDR2: SGHNT and YENEEA. Trimming took off 1 base at V and 7 bases at J, with 11 bases between the two ends. CDR3 in DNA: TGTGCCAGCAGCTTAGTAGGGGCGGTAAATGAGCAGTTCTTC. Amino acids: CASSLVGAVNEQFF.

The chain carries TRBV11-1 and TRBJ2-3; TRBD1 aligns across 10 bases. Looked up from germline, CDR1 is SGHAT and CDR2 is FQDESV (reference sequence). The ends lost 3 bases at V and 6 bases at J; junction bases unmatched: 9. The CDR3 sequence is 16 residues long. CDR3 amino acids: CASSFGQGGIEDTQYF. The CDR3 coding sequence is TGTGCCAGCAGCTTCGGACAGGGGGGTATCGAGGATACGCAGTATTTT.

CDR3 region: CASSSLRGGYTEAFF. The CDR3 DNA reads as TGTGCCAGCAGTTCCCTCAGGGGTGGGTACACTGAAGCTTTCTTT. The rearrangement links TRBV28 to TRBJ1-1; possibly TRBD1 for D (6 bases). Germline V gene sequence: CDR1 MDHEN, CDR2 SYDVKM. The V end lost 4 bases, the J end lost 3 bases, and 15 bases lay between the germline ends. The CDR3 is made up of 15 amino acids.

J is TRBJ1-6 and V is TRBV7-8; a weak D match, TRBD1 (5 bases). This CDR3 is built from 16 residues. Germline V lookup: CDR1 SGHVS, CDR2 FQNEAQ. V gave up 5 bases and J gave up 2 bases, with 13 bases separating them. The CDR3 DNA reads TGTGCCAGCAGCAAGGAGGGACGGACCTATAATTCACCCCTCCACTTT. Its translation is CASSKEGRTYNSPLHF. Together with reference TRBV7-8 and TRBJ1-6, the CDR3 gives the full variable domain: GAGVSQSPRYKVAKRGQDVALRCDPISGHVSLFWYQQALGQGPEFLTYFQNEAQLDKSGLPSDRFFAERPEGSVSTLKIQRTQQEDSAVYLCASSKEGRTYNSPLHFGNGTRLTVT.

This clone was counted a few times. The V call is TRBV19, the J call TRBJ2-2; 9 nucleotides line up with TRBD1. The junction had 13 bases not matched to a gene; V was cut back by 7 bases and J by 4 bases. Germline V lookup: CDR1 LNHDA, CDR2 SQIVND (reference sequence). The CDR3 has 17 amino acids. DNA of the CDR3: TGTGCCAGTAATAAAAAAGCGGGACAGGGAGGCACCGGGGAGCTGTTTTTT. Translating it yields CASNKKAGQGGTGELFF.

This clone appeared a few times. The rearrangement joins TRBV4-1 to TRBJ2-5; TRBD1 agrees at 10 bases. The length of the CDR3 is 19 residues. The V gene's germline CDR1 is MGHRA and CDR2 YSYEKL. V was pared by 2 bases and J by 5 bases, with 17 bases of the junction left unmatched. The CDR3 coding sequence is TGCGCCAGCAGCCAATATCCCCCCATGGACAGGGGGTTCGGGGAGACCCAGTACTTC. It is translated as CASSQYPPMDRGFGETQYF.

V and J are TRBV15 and TRBJ1-1, with TRBD1 matching over 9 bases. Per the germline V gene, CDR1 is LNHNV and CDR2 is YYDKDF (reference sequence). The ends lost 9 bases at V and 2 bases at J; junction bases unmatched: 10. The CDR3 is 15 amino acids. The CDR3 loop is CATARDRVSNTEAFF. CDR3 DNA: TGTGCCACAGCCCGGGACAGGGTATCAAACACTGAAGCTTTCTTT.

The chain is built from TRBV4-1 and TRBJ1-2, with TRBD1 identical over 8 bases. CDR3 length equals 15 residues. From germline, CDR1 is MGHRA and CDR2 YSYEKL. V lost 2 bases, J lost 5 bases, and 7 bases stayed unmatched. CDR3 in DNA: TGCGCCAGCAGCCAAATGCAGGGGGCGCGGTATGGCTACACCTTC. It encodes CASSQMQGARYGYTF.

There are a few counts of this clone. V is TRBV30 and J is TRBJ1-1; 7 bases are a match to TRBD1. CDR1 and CDR2 from the germline V gene are GTSNPN and SVGIG (reference sequence). This CDR3 is 14 amino acids long. The ends lost 2 bases at V and 3 bases at J; junction bases unmatched: 6. In DNA, the CDR3 is TGTGCCTGGAGTAAACAGGGGACGCACACTGAAGCTTTCTTT. As protein: CAWSKQGTHTEAFF.

By proportion, this clone is medium-sized. The genes are TRBV9 and TRBJ2-1, with TRBD2 matching 8 bases. The CDR3 sequence is 13 residues long. V trimming: 3 bases; J trimming: 6 bases; junction bases outside the gene matches: 2. Per germline, CDR1 SGDLS and CDR2 YYNGEE. The CDR3 protein is CASSAGTSNEQFF. CDR3 DNA: TGTGCCAGCAGCGCCGGGACTAGCAATGAGCAGTTCTTC.

The rearrangement links TRBV25-1 to TRBJ2-1, with D unclear. This CDR3 spans 11 amino acids. Trimming took 6 bases from V and 9 from J, leaving 9 bases between them. The V gene's germline CDR1 is MGHDK and CDR2 SYGVNS. The CDR3 sequence: CASRSVGEQFF. The CDR3 nucleotides read TGTGCCAGCAGGTCGGTTGGTGAGCAGTTCTTC.

The genes are TRBV7-3 and TRBJ2-5, with 7 nucleotides matching TRBD2. The trim removed 6 bases at V and 3 bases at J, leaving 10 bases unmatched. Germline assignment: CDR1 SGHTA and CDR2 FQGTGA. The length of the CDR3 is 15 residues. CDR3 nucleotide sequence: TGTGCCAGCAGTGATCTCGGGGGGAGGGAAGAGACCCAGTACTTC. It is translated as CASSDLGGREETQYF.

The chain is built from TRBV6-5 and TRBJ1-1, with 8 nucleotides matching TRBD1. This CDR3 is built from 15 residues. V shed 4 bases, J shed 1 base, and the junction held 5 bases outside the gene matches. Germline V gene sequence: CDR1 MNHEY, CDR2 SVGAGI. The CDR3 protein is CASSSPGTGNTEAFF. The CDR3 DNA reads as TGTGCCAGCAGTTCTCCCGGGACAGGGAACACTGAAGCTTTCTTT.

The chain is built from TRBV19 and TRBJ2-2, with D perhaps TRBD2 (7 bases). Trimming left V 3 bases short and J 4 bases short, with 21 bases between. This CDR3 spans 18 amino acids. Germline assignment: CDR1 LNHDA and CDR2 SQIVND (reference sequence). The CDR3 nucleotides read TGTGCCAGTAGTATTTTGCGCGGGGGCCGCTTTAGCACCGGGGAGCTGTTTTTT. As protein: CASSILRGGRFSTGELFF.

The chain joins TRBV7-2 to TRBJ1-1; D ambiguous. This CDR3 comprises 14 residues. CDR1 is SGHTA, CDR2 FQGNSA, per germline. The ends were cut back, 1 base at V and 6 bases at J, with 12 bases in the middle. The DNA for the CDR3 is TGTGCCAGCAGCTTAGGCAGTATCAGGTCTGAAGCTTTCTTT. This encodes CASSLGSIRSEAFF.

Only a few counts were recorded for this clone. The chain couples TRBV12-5 to TRBJ2-5; D not certain. Germline V gene sequence: CDR1 LGHNT, CDR2 FRNRAP. Between the trimmed V and J ends, which lost 4 bases and 5 bases, there was a span of 5 bases. This CDR3 spans 11 amino acids. In DNA form, the CDR3 reads TGTGCTAGTGGTTCATTGGAGACCCAGTACTTC. Translating it yields CASGSLETQYF. The whole variable domain, remainder taken from reference TRBV12-5 and TRBJ2-5, is DARVTQTPRHKVTEMGQEVTMRCQPILGHNTVFWYRQTMMQGLELLAYFRNRAPLDDSGMPKDRFSAEMPDATLATLKIQPSEPRDSAVYFCASGSLETQYFGPGTRLLVL.

V and J are TRBV28 and TRBJ1-4; D is uncertain. The germline gives CDR1 MDHEN, CDR2 SYDVKM. This CDR3 has 12 residues. V was trimmed by 11 bases and J by 5 bases, leaving 12 bases between them. The CDR3 DNA follows: TGTGCCGGTGGGGAAGGGAATGAAAAACTGTTTTTT. As protein: CAGGEGNEKLFF.

This clone was observed a few times. This sequence joins TRBV19 and TRBJ1-4, with 10 positions matching TRBD1. Germline V gene lookup returns CDR1 LNHDA and CDR2 SQIVND (reference sequence). Trimming at V came to 5 bases and at J to 3 bases, leaving 9 bases not matched to a gene. CDR3 size: 17 residues. The CDR3 loop is CASSPVGQGESNEKLFF. The CDR3 DNA follows: TGTGCCAGTAGTCCTGTCGGACAGGGGGAGTCTAATGAAAAACTGTTTTTT.

V and J are TRBV2 and TRBJ1-4; tentatively, D is TRBD1 (6 bases). The CDR3 has 14 residues. The V and J ends lost 4 bases and 8 bases respectively, with 14 bases between them. From germline, CDR1 is SNHLY and CDR2 FYNNEI. The CDR3 region has the DNA TGTGCCAGCAGTGTGACAGGTGGAAAAGAAAAACTGTTTTTT. It codes for CASSVTGGKEKLFF.

This clone has a handful of counts. CDR3 in amino acids: CASSLRFRGSYNEQFF. The CDR3 DNA follows: TGTGCCAGCAGCTTGCGGTTCCGGGGCTCCTACAATGAGCAGTTCTTC. The chain combines TRBV7-2 with TRBJ2-1; a possible D gene is TRBD2 (5 bases). Between the trimmed V and J ends, which lost 3 bases and 0 bases, there was a span of 12 bases. The CDR3 spans 16 residues. CDR1 is SGHTA, CDR2 FQGNSA, per germline.